The 13 T cell receptor beta chains listed next were all sequenced from one sample in a study of lymphopenia after photon versus proton radiotherapy. Assay used: immunoSEQ multiplex PCR; TCRdb lists only in-frame clones, some missing. Among about 70,000 clones, 85% to 95% were seen once, and the ten largest hold about 2.2%. This specimen was peripheral blood, taken from a patient treated with photon-based radiotherapy. These receptor sequences come from a middle-aged woman with cholangiocarcinoma.

The rearrangement joins TRBV7-2 to TRBJ1-1; D remains unclear. Trimming took off 8 bases at V and 4 bases at J, with 14 bases between the two ends. Germline V gene lookup returns CDR1 SGHTA and CDR2 FQGNSA. The CDR3 is made up of 13 amino acids. The CDR3: CASGWSLGTEAFF. DNA of the CDR3: TGTGCCAGCGGGTGGTCCCTTGGCACTGAAGCTTTCTTT.

The CDR3 sequence: CASSSPGVEGGETQYF. DNA of the CDR3: TGTGCCAGCAGCTCCCCGGGAGTTGAAGGTGGAGAGACCCAGTACTTC. The chain is built from TRBV7-2 and TRBJ2-5; the D gene is possibly TRBD2 (6 bases). CDR1 SGHTA and CDR2 FQGNSA come from the germline V gene. The V and J ends lost 4 bases and 4 bases respectively, with 19 bases between them. CDR3 length: 16 residues.

The chain carries TRBV4-1 and TRBJ2-7, with TRBD1 as a possible D gene (6 bases). The CDR3 totals 15 residues. The V gene's germline CDR1 is MGHRA and CDR2 YSYEKL. Trimming shortened V by 5 bases and J by 3 bases, and 17 bases separated the two germline ends. Written as DNA, the CDR3 is TGCGCCAGCAGCTTTTCACGGCAGGGGAGCTACGAGCAGTACTTC. Amino acids: CASSFSRQGSYEQYF.

V usage is TRBV9 and J usage is TRBJ1-3; perhaps TRBD1 as D (6 bases). V was pared by 4 bases and J by 4 bases, with 12 bases between. There are 14 residues in the CDR3. CDR1 is SGDLS, CDR2 YYNGEE, per germline. The CDR3 loop is CASSPGQGGNTIYF. CDR3 nucleotides: TGTGCCAGCAGCCCTGGCCAGGGGGGAAACACCATATATTTT.

The rearrangement uses TRBV11-2 and TRBJ2-3; D possibly matches TRBD1 or TRBD2 (7 bases each). This CDR3 is 16 amino acids long. Between the trimmed V and J ends, which lost 5 bases and 4 bases, there was a span of 19 bases. Looked up from germline, CDR1 is SGHAT and CDR2 is FQNNGV. CDR3 DNA: TGTGCCAGCAGCCAGGGGGGGCAGGGGAGGGCAGATACGCAGTATTTT. It encodes CASSQGGQGRADTQYF.

This chain links TRBV15 with TRBJ2-1, with D perhaps matching TRBD1 (5 bases). The V gene's germline CDR1 is LNHNV and CDR2 YYDKDF (reference sequence). V shed 1 base and J shed 9 bases, with 13 bases lying between them. This CDR3 has 14 residues. The DNA for the CDR3 is TGTGCCACCAGCAGAGGGGGCAGTACGGTTGAGCAGTTCTTC. It translates to CATSRGGSTVEQFF. Supplemented by reference TRBV15 and TRBJ2-1, the full variable domain reads DAMVIQNPRYQVTQFGKPVTLSCSQTLNHNVMYWYQQKSSQAPKLLFHYYDKDFNNEADTPDNFQSRRPNTSFCFLDIRSPGLGDTAMYLCATSRGGSTVEQFFGPGTRLTVL.

The V gene is TRBV25-1, the J gene TRBJ2-2; 11 nucleotides line up with TRBD2. In germline, CDR1 is MGHDK, CDR2 SYGVNS. The CDR3 runs 15 residues. Trimming removed 4 bases from V and 4 bases from J; junction bases left unmatched: 2. The CDR3 spells CASSVLAGVTGELFF. DNA of the CDR3: TGTGCCAGCAGTGTACTAGCGGGAGTCACCGGGGAGCTGTTTTTT. Together with reference TRBV25-1 and TRBJ2-2, the CDR3 gives the full variable domain: EADIYQTPRYLVIGTGKKITLECSQTMGHDKMYWYQQDPGMELHLIHYSYGVNSTEKGDLSSESTVSRIRTEHFPLTLESARPSHTSQYLCASSVLAGVTGELFFGEGSRLTVL.

This rearrangement joins TRBV30 to TRBJ1-1, with TRBD1 as a possible D gene (5 bases). The germline CDR1 and CDR2 sequences are GTSNPN and SVGIG (reference sequence). V lost 3 bases, J lost 11 bases, and 10 bases lay in between. The CDR3 covers 10 residues. For the CDR3, the DNA is TGTGCCTGGAGCAGGGACCGGGCTTTCTTT. Translation gives CAWSRDRAFF.

V is TRBV7-2 and J is TRBJ2-1; D ambiguous. Trimming pared 4 bases from V and 0 bases from J, leaving 7 bases between. The germline V gene encodes CDR1 SGHTA and CDR2 FQGNSA. The CDR3 consists of 14 residues. The CDR3 sequence is CASSYRGSYNEQFF. CDR3 coding DNA: TGTGCCAGCAGCTACCGAGGCTCCTACAATGAGCAGTTCTTC.

This sequence joins TRBV7-8 and TRBJ1-2, with D unresolved. Germline assignment: CDR1 SGHVS and CDR2 FQNEAQ. CDR3 length equals 15 residues. The germline V and J ends were trimmed by 1 base and 8 bases, with 17 bases remaining between them. The CDR3 is CASSLVKASVSGYTF. The CDR3 nucleotides are TGTGCCAGCAGCTTAGTTAAGGCGAGCGTGAGCGGCTACACCTTC.

This clone appeared a single time. This chain links TRBV10-3 with TRBJ2-5; 7 positions match TRBD2. CDR3 length: 15 amino acids. The V segment lost 6 bases and the J segment 5 bases; nucleotides outside the gene matches: 12. Germline CDR1 ENHRY, CDR2 SYGVKD. The CDR3 DNA sequence: TGTGCCATCAGCTCCCCGGGGAGGGCCCAGGAGACCCAGTACTTC. Its protein is CAISSPGRAQETQYF.

The chain recombines TRBV18 with TRBJ2-1; 8 bases match TRBD2. The germline V gene encodes CDR1 KGHSH and CDR2 LQKENI. Trimming cost V 3 bases and J 5 bases; bases outside gene matches: 12. CDR3 length equals 17 residues. The CDR3 DNA follows: TGTGCCAGCTCACCCCCATTAGCGGGATCGAGAAACAATGAGCAGTTCTTC. This codes for CASSPPLAGSRNNEQFF.

With regard to this clone: At one boundary the junction diverges from the germline segment, which might be a read error. The CDR3 loop reads CGTMGGGDTQYF. The DNA of the CDR3 is TGCGGTACGATGGGGGGGGGAGATACGCAGTATTTT. The V gene is TRBV6-6, the J gene TRBJ2-3, with 7 bases lining up with TRBD2. The germline CDR1 and CDR2 sequences are MNHNY and SVGAGI (reference sequence). The CDR3 extends over 12 amino acids.